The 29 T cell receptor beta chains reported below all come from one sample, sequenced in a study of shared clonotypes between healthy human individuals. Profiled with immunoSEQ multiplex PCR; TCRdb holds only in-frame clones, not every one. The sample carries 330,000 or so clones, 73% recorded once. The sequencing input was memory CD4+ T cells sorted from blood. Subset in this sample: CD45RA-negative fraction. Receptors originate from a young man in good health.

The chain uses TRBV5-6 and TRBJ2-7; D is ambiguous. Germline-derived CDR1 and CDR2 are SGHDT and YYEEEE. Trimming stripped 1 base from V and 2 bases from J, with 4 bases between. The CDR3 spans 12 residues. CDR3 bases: TGTGCCAGCAGCTTGCTTGCCTACGAGCAGTACTTC. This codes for CASSLLAYEQYF.

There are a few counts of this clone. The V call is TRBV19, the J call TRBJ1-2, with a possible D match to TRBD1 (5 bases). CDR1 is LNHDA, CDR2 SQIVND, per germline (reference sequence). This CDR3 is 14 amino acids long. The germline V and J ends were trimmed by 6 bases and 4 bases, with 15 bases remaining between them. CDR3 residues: CASSAGSYGYGYTF. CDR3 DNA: TGTGCCAGTAGCGCAGGGTCTTATGGCTATGGCTACACCTTC. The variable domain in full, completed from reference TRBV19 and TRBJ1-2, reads DGGITQSPKYLFRKEGQNVTLSCEQNLNHDAMYWYRQDPGQGLRLIYYSQIVNDFQKGDIAEGYSVSREKKESFPLTVTSAQKNPTAFYLCASSAGSYGYGYTFGSGTRLTVV.

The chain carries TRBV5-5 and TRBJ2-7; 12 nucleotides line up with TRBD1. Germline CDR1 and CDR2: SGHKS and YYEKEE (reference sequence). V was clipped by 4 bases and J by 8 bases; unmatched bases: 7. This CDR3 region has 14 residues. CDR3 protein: CASSPRDRGQKQYF. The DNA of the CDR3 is TGTGCCAGCAGCCCCCGGGACAGGGGGCAAAAGCAGTACTTC.

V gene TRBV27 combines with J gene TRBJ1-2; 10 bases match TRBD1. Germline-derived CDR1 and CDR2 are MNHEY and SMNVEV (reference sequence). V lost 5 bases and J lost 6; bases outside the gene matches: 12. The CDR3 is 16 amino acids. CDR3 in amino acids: CASSTRDRGRSDGYTF. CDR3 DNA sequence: TGTGCCAGCAGTACCCGGGACAGGGGAAGATCGGATGGCTACACCTTC.

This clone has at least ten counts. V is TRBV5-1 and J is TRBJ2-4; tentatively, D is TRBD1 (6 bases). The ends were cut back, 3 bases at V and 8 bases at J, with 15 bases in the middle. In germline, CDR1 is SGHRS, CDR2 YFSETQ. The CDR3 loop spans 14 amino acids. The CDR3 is CASSSPQGDDIQYF. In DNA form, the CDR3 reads TGCGCCAGCAGCTCTCCACAGGGAGATGACATTCAGTACTTC.

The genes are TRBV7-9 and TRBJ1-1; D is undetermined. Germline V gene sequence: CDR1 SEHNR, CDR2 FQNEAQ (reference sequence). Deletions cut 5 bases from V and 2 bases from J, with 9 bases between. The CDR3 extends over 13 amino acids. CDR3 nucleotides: TGTGCCAGCAGCCAAACACCAAACACTGAAGCTTTCTTT. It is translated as CASSQTPNTEAFF. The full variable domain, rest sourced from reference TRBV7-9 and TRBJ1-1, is DTGVSQNPRHKITKRGQNVTFRCDPISEHNRLYWYRQTLGQGPEFLTYFQNEAQLEKSRLLSDRFSAERPKGSFSTLEIQRTEQGDSAMYLCASSQTPNTEAFFGQGTRLTVV.

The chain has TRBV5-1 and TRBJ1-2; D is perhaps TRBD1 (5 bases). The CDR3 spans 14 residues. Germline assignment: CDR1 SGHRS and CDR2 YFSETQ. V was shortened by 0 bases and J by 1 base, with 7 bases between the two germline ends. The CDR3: CASSLETDNYGYTF. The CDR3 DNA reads TGCGCCAGCAGCTTGGAGACAGATAACTATGGCTACACCTTC. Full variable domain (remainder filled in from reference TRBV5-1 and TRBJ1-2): KAGVTQTPRYLIKTRGQQVTLSCSPISGHRSVSWYQQTPGQGLQFLFEYFSETQRNKGNFPGRFSGRQFSNSRSEMNVSTLELGDSALYLCASSLETDNYGYTFGSGTRLTVV.

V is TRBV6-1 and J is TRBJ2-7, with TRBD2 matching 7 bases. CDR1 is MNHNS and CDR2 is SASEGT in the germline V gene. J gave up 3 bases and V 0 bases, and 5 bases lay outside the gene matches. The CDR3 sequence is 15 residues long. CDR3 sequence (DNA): TGTGCCAGCAGTGAAGCGGTGGGAGGGAACTACGAGCAGTACTTC. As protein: CASSEAVGGNYEQYF.

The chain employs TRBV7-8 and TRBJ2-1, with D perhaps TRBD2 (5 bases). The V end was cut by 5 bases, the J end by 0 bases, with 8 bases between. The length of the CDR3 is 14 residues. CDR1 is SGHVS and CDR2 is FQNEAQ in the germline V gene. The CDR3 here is CASSPRGSYNEQFF. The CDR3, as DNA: TGTGCCAGCAGCCCCCGGGGCTCCTACAATGAGCAGTTCTTC.

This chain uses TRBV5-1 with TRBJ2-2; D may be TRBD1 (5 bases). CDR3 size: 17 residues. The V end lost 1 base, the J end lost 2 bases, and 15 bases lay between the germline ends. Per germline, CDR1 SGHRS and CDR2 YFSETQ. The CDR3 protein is CASSLMTAATNTGELFF. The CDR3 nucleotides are TGCGCCAGCAGCTTGATGACAGCAGCAACAAACACCGGGGAGCTGTTTTTT.

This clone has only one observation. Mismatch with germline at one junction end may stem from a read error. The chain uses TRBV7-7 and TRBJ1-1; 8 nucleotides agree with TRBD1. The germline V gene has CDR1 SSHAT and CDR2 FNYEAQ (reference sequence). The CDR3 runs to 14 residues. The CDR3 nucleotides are TGTGCTAGCAGCTCGGGGACAGGGAACACTGAAGCTTTCTTT. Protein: CASSSGTGNTEAFF. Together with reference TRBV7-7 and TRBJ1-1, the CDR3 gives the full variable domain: GAGVSQSPRYKVTKRGQDVTLRCDPISSHATLYWYQQALGQGPEFLTYFNYEAQPDKSGLPSDRFSAERPEGSISTLTIQRTEQRDSAMYRCASSSGTGNTEAFFGQGTRLTVV.

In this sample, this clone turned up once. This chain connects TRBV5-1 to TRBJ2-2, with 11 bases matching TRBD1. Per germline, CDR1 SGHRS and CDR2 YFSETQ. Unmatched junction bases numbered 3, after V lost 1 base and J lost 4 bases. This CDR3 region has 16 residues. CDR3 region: CASSLLGTGGTGELFF. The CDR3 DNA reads TGCGCCAGCAGCTTGTTGGGGACAGGGGGCACCGGGGAGCTGTTTTTT.

DNA of the CDR3: TGTGCCAGCTCAGCAATCCGCAATGAGCAGTTCTTC. It encodes CASSAIRNEQFF. The gene calls are TRBV18 and TRBJ2-1; D is undetermined. CDR3 length: 12 amino acids. Germline lookup yields CDR1 KGHSH and CDR2 LQKENI. V gave up 5 bases and J gave up 6 bases, with 8 bases separating them.

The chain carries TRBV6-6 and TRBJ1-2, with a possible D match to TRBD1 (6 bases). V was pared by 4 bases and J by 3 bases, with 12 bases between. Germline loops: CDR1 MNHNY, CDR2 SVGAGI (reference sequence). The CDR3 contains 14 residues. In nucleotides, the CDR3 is TGTGCCAGCAGTTTCGAACAGGGTTACTATGGCTACACCTTC. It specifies CASSFEQGYYGYTF.

The CDR3 DNA sequence: TGTGCCAGCAGCCTATTACCGGGGGGTAATGACTACGAGCAGTACTTC. Residues: CASSLLPGGNDYEQYF. The rearrangement links TRBV21-1 to TRBJ2-7; the D call in the table, TRBD2, was not verified against the DNA. TRBV21-1 is classified as a pseudogene. This CDR3 spans 16 amino acids.

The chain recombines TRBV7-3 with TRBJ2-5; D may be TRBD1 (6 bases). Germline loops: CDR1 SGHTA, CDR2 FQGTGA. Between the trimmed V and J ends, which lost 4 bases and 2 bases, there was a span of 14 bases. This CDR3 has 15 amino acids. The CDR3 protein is CASSSSGTPQETQYF. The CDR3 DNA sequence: TGTGCCAGCAGCTCTTCCGGGACACCACAAGAGACCCAGTACTTC.

CDR3: CASSLEQGAGYGYTF. CDR3 nucleotides: TGTGCCAGCAGCTTAGAACAGGGAGCTGGCTATGGCTACACCTTC. The chain employs TRBV7-9 and TRBJ1-2; D may be TRBD1 (6 bases). CDR3 size: 15 residues. Germline V CDR1 and CDR2: SEHNR, FQNEAQ (reference sequence). The V end lost 1 base, the J end lost 4 bases, and 13 bases lay between the germline ends. Supplemented by reference TRBV7-9 and TRBJ1-2, the full variable domain reads DTGVSQNPRHKITKRGQNVTFRCDPISEHNRLYWYRQTLGQGPEFLTYFQNEAQLEKSRLLSDRFSAERPKGSFSTLEIQRTEQGDSAMYLCASSLEQGAGYGYTFGSGTRLTVV.

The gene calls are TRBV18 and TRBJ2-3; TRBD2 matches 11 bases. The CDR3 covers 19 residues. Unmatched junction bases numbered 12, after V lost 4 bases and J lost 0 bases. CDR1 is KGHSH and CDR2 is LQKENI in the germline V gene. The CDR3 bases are TGTGCCAGCTCACGTCTCACTAGCGGGAGAGGACCTAGCACAGATACGCAGTATTTT. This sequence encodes CASSRLTSGRGPSTDTQYF.

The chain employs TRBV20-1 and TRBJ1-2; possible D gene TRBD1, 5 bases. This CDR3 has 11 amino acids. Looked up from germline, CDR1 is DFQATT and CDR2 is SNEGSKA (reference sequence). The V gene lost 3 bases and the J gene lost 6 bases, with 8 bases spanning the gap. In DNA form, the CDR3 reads TGCAGTGCTAGGGGGGTGAATGGCTACACCTTC. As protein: CSARGVNGYTF.

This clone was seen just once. This chain's CDR3 is CSVSGTSGMAYEQYF. The CDR3 DNA reads TGCAGCGTTAGCGGGACTAGCGGGATGGCCTACGAGCAGTACTTC. V gene TRBV29-1 combines with J gene TRBJ2-7; 13 nucleotides align to TRBD2. Germline V lookup: CDR1 SQVTM, CDR2 ANQGSEA. CDR3 size: 15 residues. The ends lost 5 bases at V and 2 bases at J; junction bases unmatched: 6.

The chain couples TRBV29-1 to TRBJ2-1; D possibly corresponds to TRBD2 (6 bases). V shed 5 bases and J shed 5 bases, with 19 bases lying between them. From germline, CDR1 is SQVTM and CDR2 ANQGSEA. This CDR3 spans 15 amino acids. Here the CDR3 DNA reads TGCAGCGTTAAGGAACGGCGGGGCATCAACAATGAGCAGTTCTTC. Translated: CSVKERRGINNEQFF.

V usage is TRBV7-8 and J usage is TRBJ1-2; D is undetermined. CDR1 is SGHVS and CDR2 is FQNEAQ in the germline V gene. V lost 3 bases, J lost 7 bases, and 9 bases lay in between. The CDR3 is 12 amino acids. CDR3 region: CASSLTVGGYTF. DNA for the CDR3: TGTGCCAGCAGCTTGACGGTGGGTGGCTACACCTTC.

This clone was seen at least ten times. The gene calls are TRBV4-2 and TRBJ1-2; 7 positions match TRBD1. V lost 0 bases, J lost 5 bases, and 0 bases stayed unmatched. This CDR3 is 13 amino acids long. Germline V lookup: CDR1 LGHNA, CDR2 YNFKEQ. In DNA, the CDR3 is TGTGCCAGCAGCCAAGAGGGACAGTATGGCTACACCTTC. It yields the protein CASSQEGQYGYTF.

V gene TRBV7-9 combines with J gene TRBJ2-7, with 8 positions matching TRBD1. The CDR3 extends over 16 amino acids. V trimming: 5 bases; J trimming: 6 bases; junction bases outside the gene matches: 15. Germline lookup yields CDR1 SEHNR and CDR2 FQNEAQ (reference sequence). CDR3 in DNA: TGTGCCAGCAGCCCCCGCGGCAACAGGGGGTCATCCGAGCAGTACTTC. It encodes CASSPRGNRGSSEQYF.

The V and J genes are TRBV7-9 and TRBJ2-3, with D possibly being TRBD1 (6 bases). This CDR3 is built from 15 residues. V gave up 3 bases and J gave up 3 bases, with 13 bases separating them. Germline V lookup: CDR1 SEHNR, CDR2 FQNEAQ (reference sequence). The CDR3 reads CASSFRDIGTDTQYF. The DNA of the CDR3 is TGTGCCAGCAGCTTCCGGGACATTGGGACAGATACGCAGTATTTT.

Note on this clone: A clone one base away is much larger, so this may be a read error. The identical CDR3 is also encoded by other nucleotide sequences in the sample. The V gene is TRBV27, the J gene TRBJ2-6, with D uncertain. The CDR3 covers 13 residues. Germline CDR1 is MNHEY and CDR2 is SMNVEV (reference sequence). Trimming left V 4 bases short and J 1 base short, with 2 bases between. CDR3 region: CASSSSGANVLTF. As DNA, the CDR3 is TGTGCCAGCAGTTCTTCTGGGGCCAACGTCCTGACTTTC.

In DNA, the CDR3 is TGTGCCAGCAGTCCAAGCGGGGGGATCTACGAGCAGTACTTC. Translation gives CASSPSGGIYEQYF. The chain carries TRBV28 and TRBJ2-7; the match to TRBD2 covers 9 bases. This CDR3 has 14 residues. The V and J ends lost 5 bases and 3 bases, in that order; junction bases with no gene match: 5. From germline, CDR1 is MDHEN and CDR2 SYDVKM. Supplemented by reference TRBV28 and TRBJ2-7, the full variable domain reads DVKVTQSSRYLVKRTGEKVFLECVQDMDHENMFWYRQDPGLGLRLIYFSYDVKMKEKGDIPEGYSVSREKKERFSLILESASTNQTSMYLCASSPSGGIYEQYFGPGTRLTVT.

CDR3 residues: CASSPRAGTTDTQYF. CDR3 nucleotides: TGCGCCAGCTCTCCACGCGCGGGCACCACAGATACGCAGTATTTT. The rearrangement links TRBV5-1 to TRBJ2-3; a possible D gene is TRBD2 (5 bases). Trimming removed 7 bases from V and 2 bases from J, with 17 bases in between. The CDR3 is 15 amino acids. The germline gives CDR1 SGHRS, CDR2 YFSETQ. Filled out from reference TRBV5-1 and TRBJ2-3, the complete variable domain reads KAGVTQTPRYLIKTRGQQVTLSCSPISGHRSVSWYQQTPGQGLQFLFEYFSETQRNKGNFPGRFSGRQFSNSRSEMNVSTLELGDSALYLCASSPRAGTTDTQYFGPGTRLTVL.

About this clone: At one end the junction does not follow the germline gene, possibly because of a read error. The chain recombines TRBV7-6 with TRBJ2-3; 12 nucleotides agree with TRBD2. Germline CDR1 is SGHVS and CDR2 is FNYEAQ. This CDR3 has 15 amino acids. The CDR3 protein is CASSLAGGMGDTQYF. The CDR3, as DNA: TGTGCCAGCAGCCTAGCGGGAGGGATGGGCGATACGCAGTATTTT.